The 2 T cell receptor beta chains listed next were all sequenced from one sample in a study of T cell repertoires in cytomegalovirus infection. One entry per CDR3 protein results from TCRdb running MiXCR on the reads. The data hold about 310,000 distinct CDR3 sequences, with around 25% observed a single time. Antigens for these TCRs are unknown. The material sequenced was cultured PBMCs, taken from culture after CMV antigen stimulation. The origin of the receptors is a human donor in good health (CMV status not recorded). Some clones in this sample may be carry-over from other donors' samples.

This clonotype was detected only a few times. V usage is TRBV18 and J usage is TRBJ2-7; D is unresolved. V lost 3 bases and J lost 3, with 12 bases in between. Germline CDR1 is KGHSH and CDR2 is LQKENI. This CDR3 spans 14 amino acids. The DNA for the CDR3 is TGTGCCAGCTCACCGGGCTACTTAAGCTACGAGCAGTACTTC. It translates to CASSPGYLSYEQYF. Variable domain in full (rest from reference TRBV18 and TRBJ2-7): NAGVMQNPRHLVRRRGQEARLRCSPMKGHSHVYWYRQLPEEGLKFMVYLQKENIIDESGMPKERFSAEFPKEGPSILRIQQVVRGDSAAYFCASSPGYLSYEQYFGPGTRLTVT.

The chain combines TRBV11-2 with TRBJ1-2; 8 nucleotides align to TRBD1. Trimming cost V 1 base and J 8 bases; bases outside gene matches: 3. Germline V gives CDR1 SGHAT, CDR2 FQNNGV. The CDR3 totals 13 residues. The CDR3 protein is CASSLGTGSGYTF. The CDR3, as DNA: TGTGCCAGCAGCTTAGGGACAGGGAGCGGCTACACCTTC. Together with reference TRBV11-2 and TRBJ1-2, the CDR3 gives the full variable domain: EAGVAQSPRYKIIEKRQSVAFWCNPISGHATLYWYQQILGQGPKLLIQFQNNGVVDDSQLPKDRFSAERLKGVDSTLKIQPAKLEDSAVYLCASSLGTGSGYTFGSGTRLTVV.